This TCR beta chain was found in a study of cytomegalovirus exposure and HLA in healthy donors. The study's findings and limits: Earlier analysis yielded a pattern in which most TCR beta V segments were productive about 87% or about 30% of the time.

CDR3 length: 12 residues. V dropped 2 bases and J dropped 13 bases, with 14 bases sitting between them. Germline V gene sequence: CDR1 ENHRY, CDR2 SYGVKD. As to this clone: The antigen remains undetermined.

The PCR contained 60 Vbeta and 13 Jbeta primers. Profiling relied on immunoSEQ multiplex PCR, and the TCRdb table lists in-frame clones only, not all of them. The sample holds approximately 280,000 clones, roughly 89% seen once. The sequence was obtained from a woman under 30 in good health and CMV-seronegative. Sequenced input: PBMCs. The chain links TRBV10-3 to TRBJ1-2; D is uncertain. CDR3 protein: CAISEGEPAGTF. DNA for the CDR3: TGTGCCATCAGTGAGGGGGAGCCGGCTGGCACCTTC.